The 19 T cell receptor beta chains given below trace back to one sample, sequenced in a study of blood T cell repertoires in COVID-19. Some clones are missing from TCRdb's copy, which holds only in-frame ones; the method was immunoSEQ multiplex PCR. The repertoire consists of 410,000 or so clones, with around 86% occurring once and the leading ten covering 1.4%. Sequences were obtained from peripheral blood. The source of these receptors is a woman under 40 with active or convalescent COVID-19.

The V call is TRBV6-5, the J call TRBJ2-5, with 7 bases fitting TRBD1. Trimming removed 3 bases from V and 5 bases from J; junction bases left unmatched: 3. Germline loops: CDR1 MNHEY, CDR2 SVGAGI. CDR3 length equals 13 residues. The CDR3 coding sequence is TGTGCCAGCAGTTATCAGGGACAGGAGACCCAGTACTTC. It yields the protein CASSYQGQETQYF.

The V call is TRBV15, the J call TRBJ2-5; no definite D call. Trimming removed 0 bases from V and 4 bases from J, with 15 bases in between. There are 16 residues in the CDR3. Germline CDR1 reads LNHNV; CDR2 reads YYDKDF (reference sequence). CDR3 sequence: CATSRDWPGGGETQYF. The CDR3 DNA is TGTGCCACCAGCAGAGATTGGCCAGGTGGTGGAGAGACCCAGTACTTC. Full variable domain (outside the CDR3, taken from reference TRBV15 and TRBJ2-5): DAMVIQNPRYQVTQFGKPVTLSCSQTLNHNVMYWYQQKSSQAPKLLFHYYDKDFNNEADTPDNFQSRRPNTSFCFLDIRSPGLGDTAMYLCATSRDWPGGGETQYFGPGTRLLVL.

To note about this clone: Other nucleotide sequences in the sample specify the same CDR3. The chain uses TRBV19 and TRBJ1-3; D unclear. The V gene lost 1 base and the J gene lost 0 bases, with 4 bases spanning the gap. The germline CDR1 and CDR2 sequences are LNHDA and SQIVND (reference sequence). The CDR3 is made up of 14 amino acids. The DNA for the CDR3 is TGTGCCAGTAGTATAGGGAGCTCTGGAAACACCATATATTTT. Its protein is CASSIGSSGNTIYF.

The chain is built from TRBV6-5 and TRBJ1-2, with D possibly TRBD1 on 6 matching bases. This CDR3 is built from 13 residues. Germline CDR1 reads MNHEY; CDR2 reads SVGAGI. Trimming took off 6 bases at V and 4 bases at J, with 12 bases between the two ends. The CDR3 bases are TGTGCCAGCAGAAACACAGGGTCCTATGGCTACACCTTC. This encodes CASRNTGSYGYTF.

Here the CDR3 reads CASSHHTQGLITEAFF. CDR3 coding DNA: TGCGCCAGCAGCCACCATACCCAGGGGCTTATCACTGAAGCTTTCTTT. The chain combines TRBV4-1 with TRBJ1-1; D may be TRBD1 (6 bases). The CDR3 sequence is 16 residues long. CDR1 and CDR2 (germline): MGHRA, YSYEKL. V lost 3 bases, J lost 4 bases, and 18 bases lay in between.

V and J are TRBV19 and TRBJ1-4; D perhaps matches TRBD1 (5 bases). CDR1 and CDR2 from the germline V gene are LNHDA and SQIVND (reference sequence). V shed 1 base and J shed 8 bases, with 14 bases lying between them. CDR3 length equals 15 residues. CDR3 loop: CASSIGGTAQEKLFF. The CDR3 bases are TGTGCCAGTAGTATAGGGGGGACTGCCCAGGAAAAACTGTTTTTT.

The genes are TRBV7-9 and TRBJ2-2; 9 bases align to TRBD2. The trim removed 5 bases at V and 3 bases at J, leaving 7 bases unmatched. Germline-derived CDR1 and CDR2 are SEHNR and FQNEAQ (reference sequence). This CDR3 comprises 16 residues. In DNA, the CDR3 is TGTGCCAGCAGCGATAGTAGCGGGGGAGACACCGGGGAGCTGTTTTTT. This gives the protein CASSDSSGGDTGELFF.

In its sample, this clone was seen once. The chain employs TRBV6-1 and TRBJ1-1, with D unclear. Germline CDR1 MNHNS, CDR2 SASEGT. The CDR3 has 17 residues. Trimming left V 4 bases short and J 1 base short, with 19 bases between. The CDR3 bases are TGTGCCAGCAGTGTTGACTTTACCGGGTTCCAGAACACTGAAGCTTTCTTT. Translating it yields CASSVDFTGFQNTEAFF.

The chain is built from TRBV12-3 or TRBV12-4 and TRBJ1-5; unclear D gene. The CDR3 covers 12 residues. With 3 bases removed from V and 8 bases from J, the gap between germline ends came to 8 bases. CDR3 residues: CASSFPGEPQHF. Written as DNA, the CDR3 is TGTGCCAGCAGTTTCCCGGGAGAGCCCCAGCATTTT.

This rearrangement joins TRBV19 to TRBJ2-7, with D maybe TRBD1 (5 bases). Germline V gene data show CDR1 as LNHDA and CDR2 as SQIVND (reference sequence). The CDR3 is 14 amino acids. The V and J ends lost 3 bases and 4 bases respectively, with 13 bases between them. The CDR3 coding sequence is TGTGCCAGTAGTATCGGCGACAGCTTATACGAGCAGTACTTC. Translating gives CASSIGDSLYEQYF.

Remarks on this clone: This same CDR3 is encoded by further DNA sequences in the sample. V gene TRBV18 combines with J gene TRBJ1-4, with D possibly being TRBD1 (6 bases). Trimming removed 6 bases at V and 0 bases at J, with 8 bases between. Germline CDR1 is KGHSH and CDR2 is LQKENI. The CDR3 consists of 14 residues. This CDR3 reads CASSKGATNEKLFF. The CDR3 DNA reads as TGTGCCAGCTCCAAGGGGGCAACTAATGAAAAACTGTTTTTT.

The chain carries TRBV1 and TRBJ2-7; the DNA was not used to check the table's D call, TRBD2. TRBV1 is described as a pseudogene. This CDR3 region has 17 residues. The CDR3 loop reads CTSSQEGGGRDSYEQYF. CDR3 nucleotide sequence: TGCACCAGCAGCCAAGAAGGGGGCGGGAGGGACTCCTACGAGCAGTACTTC.

The chain joins TRBV5-4 to TRBJ1-2; D is possibly TRBD1 (5 bases). Germline CDR1 SGHNT, CDR2 YYREEE (reference sequence). This CDR3 region has 15 residues. V gave up 4 bases and J gave up 0 bases, with 13 bases separating them. The CDR3 here is CASSPGAGANYGYTF. The CDR3, as DNA: TGTGCCAGCAGCCCGGGAGCGGGGGCTAACTATGGCTACACCTTC.

The V call is TRBV5-1, the J call TRBJ1-1; TRBD1 matches 9 bases. The CDR3 consists of 14 residues. V trimming: 6 bases; J trimming: 1 base; junction bases outside the gene matches: 4. From germline, CDR1 is SGHRS and CDR2 YFSETQ. This CDR3 reads CASNWDRANTEAFF. CDR3 DNA: TGCGCCAGCAACTGGGACAGGGCGAACACTGAAGCTTTCTTT.

The CDR3: CASSPTGDGGNTIYF. The CDR3 bases are TGTGCCAGCTCACCAACAGGGGACGGGGGAAACACCATATATTTT. The chain combines TRBV18 with TRBJ1-3; 7 bases agree with TRBD1. CDR1 and CDR2 from the germline V gene are KGHSH and LQKENI. The CDR3 extends over 15 amino acids. The V and J ends lost 2 bases and 4 bases, in that order; junction bases with no gene match: 5.

This chain connects TRBV4-1 to TRBJ1-3; D uncertain. The CDR3 is 16 amino acids. Germline CDR1 reads MGHRA; CDR2 reads YSYEKL. The ends were cut back, 2 bases at V and 4 bases at J, with 15 bases in the middle. In nucleotides, the CDR3 is TGCGCCAGCAGCCAACCGAGCCGCGCGTTGGGAAACACCATATATTTT. Translation gives CASSQPSRALGNTIYF.

A single count supports this clone. The chain carries TRBV11-2 and TRBJ2-1, with 10 bases lining up with TRBD1. V was pared by 1 base and J by 4 bases, with 1 base of the junction left unmatched. CDR3 length equals 15 residues. Germline loops: CDR1 SGHAT, CDR2 FQNNGV. CDR3 protein: CASSLGTGGYNEQFF. CDR3 DNA sequence: TGTGCCAGCAGCTTAGGGACAGGGGGATACAATGAGCAGTTCTTC.

The rearrangement uses TRBV19 and TRBJ2-3, with TRBD1 identical over 10 bases. The CDR3 spans 15 residues. Germline V lookup: CDR1 LNHDA, CDR2 SQIVND (reference sequence). After removal of 6 bases from V and 5 bases from J, the junction contained 8 bases not matched to a gene. The CDR3 bases are TGTGCCAGTAGCTCCGGGACAGGGGATGGAGATACGCAGTATTTT. It codes for CASSSGTGDGDTQYF.

The CDR3 is CASSPGLAGGVGADTQYF. CDR3 coding DNA: TGTGCCAGCAGCCCGGGACTAGCGGGGGGGGTAGGAGCAGATACGCAGTATTTT. The V call is TRBV3-1 (or the pseudogene TRBV3-2), the J call TRBJ2-3, with 16 bases aligning to TRBD2. V trimming: 4 bases; J trimming: 4 bases; junction bases outside the gene matches: 8. This CDR3 is built from 18 residues. From germline, CDR1 is LGHDT and CDR2 YNNKEL (reference sequence).